The 18 T cell receptor beta chains reported below all come from one sample, sequenced in a study of cytomegalovirus exposure and HLA in healthy donors. PCR used 60 Vbeta primers and 13 Jbeta primers. Using immunoSEQ multiplex PCR, the repertoire was profiled, and TCRdb retains in-frame clones only, with some absent. The table has approximately 99,000 clones, roughly 76% seen once; the top ten hold roughly 4%. Sequencing was done on a sample of PBMCs. The receptors shown here come from a middle-aged man in good health and CMV-seronegative.

This clone was seen only once. The chain employs TRBV9 and TRBJ2-3; tentatively, D is TRBD1 (6 bases). CDR1 is SGDLS, CDR2 YYNGEE, per germline. V was clipped by 2 bases and J by 5 bases, with 15 bases between them. CDR3 length equals 15 residues. The CDR3 reads CASSVIRGPRDTQYF. The CDR3 nucleotides read TGTGCCAGCAGCGTCATCAGGGGTCCAAGAGATACGCAGTATTTT.

The chain links TRBV6-5 to TRBJ1-5, with 8 bases matching TRBD1. V gave up 4 bases and J gave up 6 bases; unmatched junction bases: 5. Per the germline V gene, CDR1 is MNHEY and CDR2 is SVGAGI. The CDR3 sequence is 14 residues long. This chain's CDR3 is CASSFGQGAQPQHF. DNA for the CDR3: TGTGCCAGCAGTTTCGGACAGGGCGCTCAGCCCCAGCATTTT.

The chain carries TRBV30 and TRBJ2-5; the D gene is possibly TRBD2 (5 bases). The J call is doubtful: the DNA matches TRBJ2-7 better. This CDR3 has 13 residues. Germline lookup yields CDR1 GTSNPN and CDR2 SVGIG (reference sequence). Written as DNA, the CDR3 is TGTGCCTGGAGTGGTCGAGGGATTGACGAGCAGTACTTC. Protein: CAWSGRGIDEQYF.

On this clone itself: An end of the junction differs from the germline gene, which may be a read error. This sequence joins TRBV5-4 and TRBJ2-7, with TRBD2 matching 10 bases. The germline gives CDR1 SGHNT, CDR2 YYREEE (reference sequence). CDR3 size: 15 residues. The CDR3 sequence is CASSLAKRGGDERYF. CDR3 bases: TGTGCCAGCAGCTTGGCCAAGCGGGGGGGCGACGAGCGGTACTTC.

V is TRBV5-1 and J is TRBJ1-2; the match to TRBD1 covers 12 bases. The CDR3 covers 16 residues. Trimming took 4 bases from V and 4 from J; bases not matched to a gene: 8. Germline lookup yields CDR1 SGHRS and CDR2 YFSETQ. The CDR3 reads CASSITGTGGIYGYTF. The CDR3 DNA reads as TGCGCCAGCAGCATAACCGGGACAGGGGGCATCTATGGCTACACCTTC.

The rearrangement joins TRBV6-6 to TRBJ1-1; D gene ambiguous. Germline V gene lookup returns CDR1 MNHNY and CDR2 SVGAGI (reference sequence). V was shortened by 4 bases and J by 4 bases, with 10 bases between the two germline ends. The CDR3 sequence is 13 residues long. The CDR3 spells CASSLGVATEAFF. The CDR3 DNA reads TGTGCCAGCAGTTTAGGAGTGGCCACTGAAGCTTTCTTT.

This chain links TRBV4-2 with TRBJ2-7; 11 bases line up with TRBD2. This CDR3 contains 18 residues. Trimming cost V 0 bases and J 5 bases; bases outside gene matches: 12. The germline V gene has CDR1 LGHNA and CDR2 YNFKEQ. The CDR3 spells CASSQDGALAGVVDEQYF. CDR3 in DNA: TGTGCCAGCAGCCAAGATGGTGCACTAGCGGGGGTAGTGGACGAGCAGTACTTC.

This chain joins TRBV5-4 and TRBJ1-2, with D uncertain. This CDR3 contains 17 residues. The ends were cut back, 1 base at V and 2 bases at J, with 18 bases in the middle. Germline CDR1 SGHNT, CDR2 YYREEE (reference sequence). The CDR3 reads CASSLMSPGAGNYGYTF. CDR3 nucleotide sequence: TGTGCCAGCAGCTTGATGAGTCCGGGAGCGGGGAACTATGGCTACACCTTC.

This clone was seen a few times. The rearrangement links TRBV5-1 to TRBJ2-3; TRBD1 agrees at 7 bases. CDR1 SGHRS and CDR2 YFSETQ come from the germline V gene. CDR3 length: 16 residues. V shed 0 bases, J shed 0 bases, and the junction held 4 bases outside the gene matches. The CDR3 here is CASSLGGTESTDTQYF. The CDR3 bases are TGCGCCAGCAGCTTGGGGGGGACAGAAAGCACAGATACGCAGTATTTT.

The gene calls are TRBV5-1 and TRBJ1-1, with a possible D match to TRBD1 (5 bases). V was shortened by 0 bases and J by 5 bases, with 14 bases between the two germline ends. Germline loops: CDR1 SGHRS, CDR2 YFSETQ. This CDR3 contains 15 residues. This chain's CDR3 is CASSLGRGTGTEAFF. CDR3 in DNA: TGCGCCAGCAGCTTGGGTCGGGGGACGGGAACTGAAGCTTTCTTT.

The chain uses TRBV19 and TRBJ1-2; TRBD1 matches at 11 bases. V shed 5 bases and J 8 bases; nucleotides not matched to a gene: 7. The germline V gene encodes CDR1 LNHDA and CDR2 SQIVND (reference sequence). The CDR3 runs to 14 residues. This CDR3 reads CASSVDRGRDGYTF. The CDR3 DNA sequence: TGTGCCAGTAGTGTGGACAGGGGGCGAGACGGCTACACCTTC.

This clone was seen a handful of times. This sequence joins TRBV2 and TRBJ2-5; D is undetermined. V was clipped by 0 bases and J by 5 bases, with 13 bases between them. Per germline, CDR1 SNHLY and CDR2 FYNNEI. The CDR3 totals 15 residues. The CDR3 coding sequence is TGTGCCAGCAGTGAAGCGCTGGGCTTCAGGGAGACCCAGTACTTC. Protein: CASSEALGFRETQYF.

The gene calls are TRBV10-3 and TRBJ1-4; D ambiguous. Per the germline V gene, CDR1 is ENHRY and CDR2 is SYGVKD. The ends were cut back, 0 bases at V and 6 bases at J, with 8 bases in the middle. CDR3 size: 14 residues. The CDR3 protein is CAISESQADEKLFF. The CDR3 bases are TGTGCCATCAGTGAGTCGCAGGCCGATGAAAAACTGTTTTTT.

The chain employs TRBV7-8 and TRBJ1-2; TRBD1 might be the D (6 bases). The length of the CDR3 is 16 residues. Germline lookup yields CDR1 SGHVS and CDR2 FQNEAQ. The V end lost 4 bases, the J end lost 8 bases, and 23 bases lay between the germline ends. The CDR3 nucleotides are TGTGCCAGCAGCTCACCCTCGGGGGGGGGCGCAGGAGGCTACACCTTC. Translating gives CASSSPSGGGAGGYTF. Complete variable domain (other parts from reference TRBV7-8 and TRBJ1-2): GAGVSQSPRYKVAKRGQDVALRCDPISGHVSLFWYQQALGQGPEFLTYFQNEAQLDKSGLPSDRFFAERPEGSVSTLKIQRTQQEDSAVYLCASSSPSGGGAGGYTFGSGTRLTVV.

CDR3 sequence: CASSQDSYGVGHGYTF. As DNA, the CDR3 is TGTGCCAGCAGCCAAGACAGCTATGGCGTGGGGCATGGCTACACCTTC. The rearrangement uses TRBV14 and TRBJ1-2, with D possibly being TRBD1 (5 bases). Trimming pared 0 bases from V and 6 bases from J, leaving 17 bases between. The CDR3 runs 16 residues. In germline, CDR1 is SGHDN, CDR2 FVKESK.

The chain recombines TRBV29-1 with TRBJ1-2; 8 positions agree with TRBD1. Losses at the gene ends were 6 bases for V and 4 bases for J; bases not matched to a gene: 10. This CDR3 comprises 14 residues. Germline-derived CDR1 and CDR2 are SQVTM and ANQGSEA. This chain's CDR3 is CSVTNRGAFYGYTF. The CDR3 DNA follows: TGCAGCGTGACTAACAGGGGGGCATTCTATGGCTACACCTTC.

The V gene is TRBV7-9, the J gene TRBJ2-7; D perhaps matches TRBD1 (6 bases). CDR1 and CDR2 (germline): SEHNR, FQNEAQ (reference sequence). The CDR3 contains 17 residues. V was shortened by 4 bases and J by 2 bases, with 21 bases between the two germline ends. This CDR3 is CASSSAVESGVPYEQYF. As DNA, the CDR3 is TGTGCCAGCAGCTCCGCGGTAGAATCAGGGGTCCCCTACGAGCAGTACTTC.

This rearrangement joins TRBV7-9 to TRBJ2-7; D remains ambiguous. Trimming removed 2 bases from V and 2 bases from J, with 7 bases in between. This CDR3 has 13 amino acids. CDR1 SEHNR and CDR2 FQNEAQ come from the germline V gene (reference sequence). The CDR3 region is CASSLSRPYEQYF. For the CDR3, the DNA is TGTGCCAGCAGCTTATCGCGCCCCTACGAGCAGTACTTC.